This T cell receptor (beta chain) was identified in a study of CD8 T cells in ankylosing spondylitis. This clonotype was recorded many times. TCRdb re-called the 5' RACE reads through MiXCR, storing one row per CDR3 protein. Of tens of thousands of distinct CDR3 sequences in the sample, roughly 6.1% were seen once. V lost 4 bases and J lost 11, with 11 bases in between. The CDR3 covers 12 residues. Germline assignment: CDR1 MNHEY and CDR2 SVGAGI. This chain uses TRBV6-5 with TRBJ1-4; D not certain. The source of this sequence is a male donor with ankylosing spondylitis. The source material was synovial fluid, either unsorted or a sorted T cell fraction (not recorded which). The CDR3 DNA reads TGTGCCAGCAGTTCCGCGGGTGGGAAACTGTTTTTT. Amino acid sequence: CASSSAGGKLFF.